The next 10 T cell receptor beta chains were all read from a single sample in a study of T cells in tuberculosis. Only in-frame clones appear in the TCRdb table, and some are missing; sequencing was by immunoSEQ multiplex PCR. Of tens of thousands of clones listed, 91% are singletons. Specimen: PBMCs. All receptors come from a donor between 5 and 29 years old with latent tuberculosis or without tuberculosis infection.

V is TRBV7-2 and J is TRBJ2-3, with 8 bases aligning to TRBD2. Losses at the gene ends were 5 bases for V and 4 bases for J; bases not matched to a gene: 8. CDR3 size: 15 residues. Germline values: CDR1 SGHTA, CDR2 FQGNSA. This CDR3 reads CASSPRAGGADTQYF. In DNA form, the CDR3 reads TGTGCCAGCAGCCCCAGGGCGGGGGGAGCAGATACGCAGTATTTT.

The chain combines TRBV5-8 with TRBJ1-5; D unresolved. Trimming removed 1 base at V and 7 bases at J, with 12 bases between. The CDR3 totals 14 residues. Germline CDR1 SGHTS, CDR2 YDEGEE. This CDR3 is CASSLRPEVQPQHF. The DNA of the CDR3 is TGTGCCAGCAGCTTGCGCCCGGAGGTACAGCCCCAGCATTTT.

This chain connects TRBV4-1 to TRBJ2-4; a weak D match, TRBD2 (5 bases). The CDR3 sequence is 16 residues long. CDR1 and CDR2 from the germline V gene are MGHRA and YSYEKL. Trimming took off 4 bases at V and 0 bases at J, with 13 bases between the two ends. The CDR3 region is CASSRLQRIAKNIQYF. CDR3 nucleotides: TGCGCCAGCAGCCGACTACAACGGATAGCCAAAAACATTCAGTACTTC.

This chain links TRBV30 with TRBJ2-1; the D gene is possibly TRBD1 (7 bases). This CDR3 has 14 amino acids. Looked up from germline, CDR1 is GTSNPN and CDR2 is SVGIG (reference sequence). Trimming took off 2 bases at V and 10 bases at J, with 18 bases between the two ends. This CDR3 is CAWSRTGTAGEQFF. Here the CDR3 DNA reads TGTGCCTGGAGTCGTACCGGGACAGCGGGCGAGCAGTTCTTC.

The chain uses TRBV7-2 and TRBJ1-2; D is possibly TRBD1 (6 bases). V dropped 6 bases and J dropped 4 bases, with 15 bases sitting between them. The CDR3 is 14 residues long. Germline V gene data show CDR1 as SGHTA and CDR2 as FQGNSA. In nucleotides, the CDR3 is TGTGCCAGCAGAGGTCTGGGGGGGCGCTATGGCTACACCTTC. This translates into CASRGLGGRYGYTF.

The chain joins TRBV4-1 to TRBJ2-1, with 8 bases identical to TRBD2. Per the germline V gene, CDR1 is MGHRA and CDR2 is YSYEKL. The CDR3 contains 15 residues. V trimming: 4 bases; J trimming: 6 bases; junction bases outside the gene matches: 8. The CDR3 reads CASSPTPGRANEQFF. CDR3 nucleotide sequence: TGCGCCAGCAGCCCCACCCCCGGGAGGGCCAATGAGCAGTTCTTC.

This chain joins TRBV11-1 and TRBJ2-2; D remains ambiguous. Germline V lookup: CDR1 SGHAT, CDR2 FQDESV (reference sequence). V shed 5 bases and J shed 1 base, with 5 bases lying between them. CDR3 length equals 13 residues. The CDR3 here is CASSHRNTGELFF. DNA of the CDR3: TGTGCCAGCAGCCATAGGAACACCGGGGAGCTGTTTTTT. The full variable domain, rest sourced from reference TRBV11-1 and TRBJ2-2, is EAEVAQSPRYKITEKSQAVAFWCDPISGHATLYWYRQILGQGPELLVQFQDESVVDDSQLPKDRFSAERLKGVDSTLKIQPAELGDSAMYLCASSHRNTGELFFGEGSRLTVL.

For this clone: One end of the junction fails to match germline, which may point to a read error. The chain links TRBV4-2 to TRBJ2-7; D might be TRBD1 (6 bases). The CDR3 extends over 13 amino acids. The germline V gene has CDR1 LGHNA and CDR2 YNFKEQ. CDR3 sequence: CASSQERWAGAVF. The DNA of the CDR3 is TGTGCCAGCAGCCAAGAACGGTGGGCAGGGGCAGTATTC.

The chain joins TRBV28 to TRBJ1-1; TRBD1 matches 7 bases. Germline CDR1 and CDR2: MDHEN and SYDVKM. Trimming at V came to 2 bases and at J to 10 bases, leaving 7 bases not matched to a gene. This CDR3 spans 13 amino acids. CDR3 sequence (DNA): TGTGCCAGCAGTTTAACTGTAAGGACAGGAGCTTTCTTT. This sequence encodes CASSLTVRTGAFF.

The genes are TRBV4-1 and TRBJ2-1; 9 bases align to TRBD1. The CDR3 runs 18 residues. Germline CDR1 reads MGHRA; CDR2 reads YSYEKL. V shed 0 bases and J 2 bases; nucleotides not matched to a gene: 8. CDR3 region: CASSQDRADRGTYNEQFF. In DNA, the CDR3 is TGCGCCAGCAGCCAAGATAGGGCGGACAGGGGTACCTACAATGAGCAGTTCTTC.